The 22 T cell receptor beta chains reported below all come from one sample, sequenced in a study of glioma-infiltrating T cells. TCR alpha and beta CDR3 regions were amplified from RNA using iRepertoire nested multiplex PCR. TCRdb processed the multiplex PCR reads anew with MiXCR; each CDR3 protein has one entry. The data hold about 94,000 distinct CDR3 sequences, with 20% to 25% observed a single time. Sequenced input: glioma tissue, nonneoplastic brain tissue, or PBMCs (not recorded which). The origin of the receptors is a human donor with low-grade glioma or glioblastoma, undergoing nonglioma brain surgery, or in good health (not recorded which).

This clonotype was counted only a few times. A much larger clonotype is one base distant, so this may be a read error. This chain links TRBV27 with TRBJ1-6, with D possibly TRBD1 on 5 matching bases. Trimming left V 1 base short and J 7 bases short, with 8 bases between. The CDR3 is 14 amino acids. The germline V gene encodes CDR1 MNHEY and CDR2 SMNVEV (reference sequence). CDR3 sequence (DNA): TGTGCCAGCAGTTTATACGGGGGAAATTCACCCCTCCACTTT. Its translation is CASSLYGGNSPLHF.

Concerning this clonotype: Possible read error: a much larger clone is one base away. The V gene is TRBV5-1, the J gene TRBJ2-3, with TRBD2 matching over 8 bases. The germline CDR1 and CDR2 sequences are SGHRS and YFSETQ. The trim removed 4 bases at V and 7 bases at J, leaving 8 bases unmatched. The CDR3 extends over 14 amino acids. CDR3 DNA sequence: TGCGCCAGCAGCAACAGACTAGCGAGTTATACGCAGTATTTT. Protein: CASSNRLASYTQYF.

At least ten counts were recorded for this clonotype. The genes are TRBV7-9 and TRBJ2-7; 10 bases map to TRBD2. The CDR3 consists of 18 residues. The V gene's germline CDR1 is SEHNR and CDR2 FQNEAQ (reference sequence). The J segment lost 0 bases and the V segment lost 2 bases, leaving 10 bases of the junction unmatched. The CDR3 DNA sequence: TGTGCCAGCAGCTTATCTCCTAGCGGGGGTTTCAGCTCCTACGAGCAGTACTTC. Translation gives CASSLSPSGGFSSYEQYF.

This clonotype showed up many times. V gene TRBV20-1 combines with J gene TRBJ1-2; D remains ambiguous. V lost 2 bases to trimming and J lost 4 bases, with 11 bases between them. This CDR3 contains 13 residues. Looked up from germline, CDR1 is DFQATT and CDR2 is SNEGSKA (reference sequence). The DNA for the CDR3 is TGCAGTGCTAGAAGACCTGAAACCTATGGCTACACCTTC. It encodes CSARRPETYGYTF.

This clonotype was picked up many times. The V gene is TRBV28, the J gene TRBJ1-6; D is undetermined. The CDR3 has 15 residues. Germline V gene lookup returns CDR1 MDHEN and CDR2 SYDVKM. V lost 4 bases, J lost 14 bases, and 21 bases lay in between. CDR3 sequence reads: CASSYRQGPGRTLHF. For the CDR3, the DNA is TGTGCCAGCAGTTACCGACAAGGTCCAGGTCGTACCCTCCACTTT. Full variable domain (outside the CDR3, taken from reference TRBV28 and TRBJ1-6): DVKVTQSSRYLVKRTGEKVFLECVQDMDHENMFWYRQDPGLGLRLIYFSYDVKMKEKGDIPEGYSVSREKKERFSLILESASTNQTSMYLCASSYRQGPGRTLHFGNGTRLTVT.

This clonotype was counted between two and nine times. The chain has TRBV7-9 and TRBJ2-7; no definite D call. The CDR3 covers 13 residues. Germline CDR1 reads SEHNR; CDR2 reads FQNEAQ (reference sequence). The V end lost 6 bases, the J end lost 1 base, and 10 bases lay between the germline ends. Written as DNA, the CDR3 is TGTGCCAGCAGTAAAGGCGTTTCCTACGAGCAGTACTTC. Translated: CASSKGVSYEQYF.

The J gene is TRBJ2-1, the V gene TRBV7-9, with D tentatively TRBD1 (5 bases). The ends were cut back, 1 base at V and 9 bases at J, with 10 bases in the middle. This CDR3 region has 13 residues. Germline CDR1 and CDR2: SEHNR and FQNEAQ (reference sequence). The CDR3 region is CASSLVGQGEQFF. The CDR3 DNA sequence: TGTGCCAGCAGCTTAGTTGGTCAGGGTGAGCAGTTCTTC.

Comments on this clonotype: This may arise from a read error, as a much more abundant clone is one base away. CDR3 DNA sequence: TGTGCCATCAGTGAGGGGGAGGCGAACCAAGAGACCCAGTACTTC. Its translation: CAISEGEANQETQYF. The chain combines TRBV2 with TRBJ2-5; the D call may be TRBD1 or TRBD2 (6 bases each). Germline V lookup: CDR1 SNHLY, CDR2 FYNNEI. The CDR3 is 15 amino acids.

This clonotype was counted a few times. The CDR3 is CASSLGQGGNNEQFF. CDR3 coding DNA: TGTGCCAGCAGCCTTGGACAGGGTGGTAACAATGAGCAGTTCTTC. The genes are TRBV12-3 or TRBV12-4 and TRBJ2-1; TRBD1 aligns across 8 bases. This CDR3 is 15 amino acids long. Trimming took 6 bases from V and 5 from J; bases not matched to a gene: 9.

This clonotype has at least ten counts. J is TRBJ1-1 and V is TRBV14, with a tentative D call TRBD1 (5 bases). This CDR3 is 14 amino acids long. Germline-derived CDR1 and CDR2 are SGHDN and FVKESK. V dropped 2 bases and J dropped 10 bases, with 17 bases sitting between them. CDR3 DNA sequence: TGTGCCAGCAGCCAAAACCCTCCTGGGACGACAGCTTTCTTT. As protein: CASSQNPPGTTAFF.

With respect to this clonotype: A much bigger clone sits one base away, suggesting this may be a read error. This chain links TRBV29-1 with TRBJ1-2; unclear D gene. V was shortened by 3 bases and J by 4 bases, with 12 bases between the two germline ends. This CDR3 is 13 amino acids long. Germline V CDR1 and CDR2: SQVTM, ANQGSEA. The CDR3 protein is CSVDGLDVYGYTF. The DNA for the CDR3 is TGCAGCGTTGACGGGCTGGATGTCTATGGCTACACCTTC.

Comments on this clonotype: Mismatch with germline at one junction end may stem from a read error. The chain recombines TRBV19 with TRBJ2-1; 10 positions match TRBD1. CDR1 is LNHDA and CDR2 is SQIVND in the germline V gene (reference sequence). The CDR3 runs 13 residues. CDR3 nucleotide sequence: TGTGCCAGTAGTAGGGACAGGGGTGATGAGCAGCTCTTC. The encoded protein is CASSRDRGDEQLF.

The J gene is TRBJ2-2, the V gene TRBV2; D gene unclear. Trimming cost V 6 bases and J 0 bases, with 17 bases left between them. The CDR3 is 17 amino acids. Germline V gene lookup returns CDR1 SNHLY and CDR2 FYNNEI. The CDR3 bases are TGTGCCAGCAGCCCTAACTGGGATGGGCCGAACACCGGGGAGCTGTTTTTT. Translated: CASSPNWDGPNTGELFF.

This clonotype was picked up a small number of times. The rearrangement joins TRBV5-1 to TRBJ2-3; weak D call: TRBD2 (5 bases). The CDR3 is 16 amino acids. V was shortened by 4 bases and J by 0 bases, with 15 bases between the two germline ends. From germline, CDR1 is SGHRS and CDR2 YFSETQ. The CDR3 here is CASSGGPSLSTDTQYF. CDR3 bases: TGCGCCAGCAGCGGCGGGCCGAGCCTTAGCACAGATACGCAGTATTTT.

This clonotype has at least ten counts. V and J are TRBV20-1 and TRBJ2-2, with TRBD1 matching over 8 bases. This CDR3 region has 12 residues. Germline V lookup: CDR1 DFQATT, CDR2 SNEGSKA (reference sequence). Losses at the gene ends were 6 bases for V and 5 bases for J; bases not matched to a gene: 2. In DNA form, the CDR3 reads TGCAGTGCAAGGACAGGGACCGGGGAGCTGTTTTTT. Protein product: CSARTGTGELFF.

To note about this clonotype: This may come from a read error, since a much larger clone is one base off. The chain links TRBV12-3 or TRBV12-4 to TRBJ1-2; no definite D call. V dropped 8 bases and J dropped 3 bases, with 10 bases sitting between them. The CDR3 length is 12 residues. CDR3 DNA: TGTGCCAGCGGCATGAATGACTATGGCTACACCTTC. Residues: CASGMNDYGYTF.

The chain carries TRBV2 and TRBJ1-6, with no clear D. CDR1 is SNHLY, CDR2 FYNNEI, per germline. Trimming cost V 4 bases and J 6 bases, with 10 bases left between them. This CDR3 has 14 amino acids. The CDR3 loop reads CASSAGISNSPLHF. The DNA for the CDR3 is TGTGCCAGCAGTGCGGGGATAAGTAATTCACCCCTCCACTTT.

Details on this clonotype: Given a much more abundant clone one base away, this may be a read error. The rearrangement links TRBV6-1 to TRBJ2-1; 7 bases agree with TRBD2. The CDR3 runs 14 residues. Germline lookup yields CDR1 MNHNS and CDR2 SASEGT. V trimming: 10 bases; J trimming: 0 bases; junction bases outside the gene matches: 6. The CDR3 region is CANGRGSSYNEQFF. CDR3 bases: TGTGCCAACGGGCGGGGGAGCTCCTACAATGAGCAGTTCTTC.

This clonotype has only one observation. At one end the junction does not follow the germline gene, possibly because of a read error. This chain uses TRBV27 with TRBJ2-2; D is ambiguous. There are 11 residues in the CDR3. Germline loops: CDR1 MNHEY, CDR2 SMNVEV (reference sequence). Written as DNA, the CDR3 is TGTGCCATCAGTTTGACCGGAGAGCTGTTTTTT. This sequence encodes CAISLTGELFF.

This clonotype showed up many times. The chain uses TRBV6-2 or TRBV6-3 and TRBJ1-5; D remains ambiguous. The CDR3 length is 13 residues. V shed 2 bases and J shed 6 bases, with 8 bases lying between them. Per the germline V gene, CDR1 is MNHEY and CDR2 is SVGEGT. CDR3 protein: CASSYSSFQPQHF. CDR3 coding DNA: TGTGCCAGCAGTTACAGTTCGTTTCAGCCCCAGCATTTT.

This clonotype was seen repeatedly, ten times or more. This rearrangement joins TRBV29-1 to TRBJ2-1, with D perhaps matching TRBD2 (5 bases). The CDR3 runs 13 residues. Trimming took 0 bases from V and 9 from J, leaving 12 bases between them. CDR1 is SQVTM and CDR2 is ANQGSEA in the germline V gene. This CDR3 reads CSVEDGGFREQFF. CDR3 DNA: TGCAGCGTTGAAGATGGAGGCTTCCGTGAGCAGTTCTTC.

At least ten counts were recorded for this clonotype. This chain uses TRBV20-1 with TRBJ2-4, with 9 nucleotides matching TRBD1. The trim removed 5 bases at V and 0 bases at J, leaving 2 bases unmatched. Germline CDR1 and CDR2: DFQATT and SNEGSKA (reference sequence). The CDR3 has 14 amino acids. In DNA form, the CDR3 reads TGCAGTGCTGCGGACAGGGGAGCCAAAAACATTCAGTACTTC. Translated: CSAADRGAKNIQYF.